This TCR beta chain was recovered during a study of cytomegalovirus exposure and HLA in healthy donors. Study-wide points: Later on, analysis showed that most CMV-associated TCR beta chains appeared to be HLA-restricted.

The CDR3 consists of 13 residues. CDR1 and CDR2 from the germline V gene are LNHNV and YYDKDF (reference sequence). V lost 3 bases, J lost 3 bases, and 8 bases lay in between. Both 60 Vbeta primers and 13 Jbeta primers went into the PCR. Assay used: immunoSEQ multiplex PCR; TCRdb lists only in-frame clones, some missing. The repertoire has about 110,000 clones, roughly 69% of them found once; the top ten carry roughly 2.2%. This clone appeared once. Its specificity is not known. The material sequenced was PBMCs. The chain uses TRBV15 and TRBJ2-5; D is unclear. The sequence was collected from a woman under 40 in good health and CMV-seronegative. CDR3 loop: CATSRAREETQYF. CDR3 in DNA: TGTGCCACCAGCAGGGCTCGGGAAGAGACCCAGTACTTC.